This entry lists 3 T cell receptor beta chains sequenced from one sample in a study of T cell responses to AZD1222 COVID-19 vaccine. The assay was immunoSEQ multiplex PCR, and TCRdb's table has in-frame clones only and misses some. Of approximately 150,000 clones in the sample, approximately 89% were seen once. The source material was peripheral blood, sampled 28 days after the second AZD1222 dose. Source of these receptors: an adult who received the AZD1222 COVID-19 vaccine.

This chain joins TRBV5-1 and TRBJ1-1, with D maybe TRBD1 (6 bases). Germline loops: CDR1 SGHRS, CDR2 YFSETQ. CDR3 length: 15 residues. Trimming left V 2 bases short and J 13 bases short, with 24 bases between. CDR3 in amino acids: CASSLDPGTPLSDFF. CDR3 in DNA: TGCGCCAGCAGCTTAGACCCCGGGACACCCCTAAGTGATTTCTTT.

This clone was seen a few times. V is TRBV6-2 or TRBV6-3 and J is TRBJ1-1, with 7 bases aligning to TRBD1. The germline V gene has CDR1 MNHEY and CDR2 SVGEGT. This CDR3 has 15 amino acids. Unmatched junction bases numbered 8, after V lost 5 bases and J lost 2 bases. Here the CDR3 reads CASSSRQGGNTEAFF. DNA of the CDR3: TGTGCCAGCAGTAGTCGACAGGGAGGAAACACTGAAGCTTTCTTT.

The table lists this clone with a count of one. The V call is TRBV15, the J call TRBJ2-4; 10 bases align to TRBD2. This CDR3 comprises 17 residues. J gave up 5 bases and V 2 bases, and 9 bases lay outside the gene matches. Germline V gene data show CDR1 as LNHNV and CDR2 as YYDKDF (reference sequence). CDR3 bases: TGTGCCACCAGCAGAACCTGGGCACTAGCGGGACAAAACATTCAGTACTTC. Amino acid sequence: CATSRTWALAGQNIQYF.